In its sample, the clone carrying this T cell receptor beta chain was seen once. The entry originates in a study of control samples from healthy donors and cancer patients. CDR1 SGDLS and CDR2 YYNGEE come from the germline V gene. The V and J ends lost 3 bases and 0 bases respectively, with 7 bases between them. The length of the CDR3 is 14 residues. Using immunoSEQ multiplex PCR, the repertoire was profiled, and TCRdb retains in-frame clones only, with some absent. The sample includes more than 85,000 clones, roughly 91% of them seen just once. The chain joins TRBV9 to TRBJ2-1; the D is unclear. This sequence was found in a woman aged 45 to 65 in good health. The source material was blood. The CDR3 nucleotides read TGTGCCAGCAGCGCTTTAGGCTCCTACAATGAGCAGTTCTTC. This translates into CASSALGSYNEQFF.